This T cell receptor beta chain was captured in a study of blood T cell repertoires in COVID-19. The method was immunoSEQ multiplex PCR; TCRdb's version includes in-frame clones alone and lacks a portion of them. The sample lists fewer than 110,000 clones; approximately 92% were seen once. Germline CDR1 is MDHEN and CDR2 is SYDVKM. The CDR3 contains 17 residues. The J segment lost 2 bases and the V segment lost 6 bases, leaving 14 bases of the junction unmatched. The sequence was obtained from a man aged 50 to 60 with active COVID-19. The chain has TRBV28 and TRBJ2-5; 8 bases line up with TRBD2. The sequencing sample was made of peripheral blood. The CDR3 sequence: CASRPRSGMVYQETQYF. The CDR3 nucleotides are TGTGCCAGCAGACCCCGTAGCGGGATGGTTTATCAAGAGACCCAGTACTTC.